Sequencing of this T cell receptor (beta chain) was carried out in a study of technical replicates of blood from a few donors (dated by TCRdb to the late 2010s). A remark on this clone: The antigen it binds to is not known. Base qualities are not recorded, but no much larger clone differs from it by a single base.

The library came from the immunoSEQ multiplex PCR assay. The table was pulled from immuneACCESS by TCRdb, which kept in-frame rearrangements only. Such tables lose some clones; where checked, under half of the loss comes from unresolved V genes, and the rest has no known cause. The sample has some 76,000 clones on record, almost 99% of them singletons. The ten largest clones capture around 0.22% of the sample. The CDR3 measures 16 amino acids from cysteine to phenylalanine. The kept DNA is CDR3 alone, 48 bases in frame from the first base. Reading the germline V gene gives CDR1 SNHLY and CDR2 FYNNEI. V ends up 8 bases short and J 1 base short, with an unmatched junction base count of 9.

Sequenced sample: T cells isolated from PBMCs. The V gene is TRBV2 and the J gene is TRBJ2-2, with 8 middle bases fitting TRBD2. The sequence was obtained from a human donor in good health. CDR3 region: CASSAVGTRNTGELFF. The sequence in DNA is TGTGCCAGCTCAGCAGTTGGGACTAGGAACACCGGGGAGCTGTTTTTT.